These 18 T cell receptor beta chains originate from one sample sequenced in a study of PD-1 blockade in classical Hodgkin lymphoma. Every single patient, without exception, relapsed after autologous stem cell transplantation, and brentuximab vedotin exposure varied. Researchers pulled CD8+ T cells out of thawed PBMCs using magnetic negative selection. The protocol was immunoSEQ multiplex PCR, while the TCRdb copy is restricted to in-frame clones and leaves out a portion. The sample gives 25,000 to 30,000 clones, around 90% of which show up once; over 6.5% is in the top ten. Sequencing used CD8+ T cells from blood, obtained at baseline. These receptors all come from a human donor with classical Hodgkin lymphoma.

The chain combines TRBV28 with TRBJ2-3; D not resolved. This CDR3 spans 15 amino acids. Trimming took 5 bases from V and 4 from J, leaving 16 bases between them. The germline V gene encodes CDR1 MDHEN and CDR2 SYDVKM. This CDR3 reads CASSATHSISDTQYF. DNA of the CDR3: TGTGCCAGCAGTGCGACACACTCTATTTCAGATACGCAGTATTTT.

The V call is TRBV28, the J call TRBJ2-3, with D perhaps TRBD2 (6 bases). Looked up from germline, CDR1 is MDHEN and CDR2 is SYDVKM. This CDR3 is 14 amino acids long. With 5 bases removed from V and 2 bases from J, the gap between germline ends came to 11 bases. The CDR3, as DNA: TGTGCCAGCAGTCATCGGGACTCCACAGATACGCAGTATTTT. Encoded protein: CASSHRDSTDTQYF.

This clone is a singleton in its sample. The rearrangement uses TRBV13 and TRBJ1-2, with no clear D. Trimming took 4 bases from V and 0 from J, leaving 15 bases between them. Germline CDR1 and CDR2: PRHDT and FYEKMQ (reference sequence). CDR3 size: 16 residues. CDR3 nucleotides: TGTGCCAGCAGCTCCCGGACGTTCGGAGCTAACTATGGCTACACCTTC. Residues: CASSSRTFGANYGYTF.

This chain uses TRBV15 with TRBJ1-2; 10 bases line up with TRBD1. Per the germline V gene, CDR1 is LNHNV and CDR2 is YYDKDF (reference sequence). Trimming at V came to 7 bases and at J to 3 bases, leaving 11 bases not matched to a gene. The CDR3 contains 16 residues. The CDR3 coding sequence is TGTGCCACCACGGACGATCAGGACAGGGGGGACTATGGCTACACCTTC. This encodes CATTDDQDRGDYGYTF.

The chain has TRBV21-1 and TRBJ1-3. TRBV21-1 is termed a pseudogene. The CDR3 loop spans 16 amino acids. CDR3 loop: CASSKVRDQTGNTIYF. The CDR3 DNA reads as TGTGCCAGCAGCAAAGTCCGGGACCAAACTGGAAACACCATATATTTT.

This chain joins TRBV28 and TRBJ1-2; D remains ambiguous. The ends were cut back, 3 bases at V and 8 bases at J, with 10 bases in the middle. Per germline, CDR1 MDHEN and CDR2 SYDVKM. The CDR3 spans 12 residues. The DNA of the CDR3 is TGTGCCAGCAGTTTCATGTCGGAAGGCTACACCTTC. Protein: CASSFMSEGYTF.

The rearrangement links TRBV11-1 to TRBJ2-7, with D possibly TRBD1 on 6 matching bases. CDR3 length equals 14 residues. V was pared by 1 base and J by 3 bases, with 10 bases between. Per the germline V gene, CDR1 is SGHAT and CDR2 is FQDESV (reference sequence). CDR3 protein: CASSLVLDSYEQYF. In DNA form, the CDR3 reads TGTGCCAGCAGCTTAGTGTTGGACAGCTACGAGCAGTACTTC.

The chain is built from TRBV6-5 and TRBJ2-1, with TRBD1 as a possible D gene (5 bases). Germline V CDR1 and CDR2: MNHEY, SVGAGI. There are 13 residues in the CDR3. Between the trimmed V and J ends, which lost 0 bases and 8 bases, there was a span of 8 bases. DNA for the CDR3: TGTGCCAGCAGTTACTCGATGGGGCATGAGCAGTTCTTC. This codes for CASSYSMGHEQFF.

The rearrangement joins TRBV18 to TRBJ2-1; possible D gene TRBD2, 6 bases. Trimming left V 3 bases short and J 8 bases short, with 17 bases between. The CDR3 is 15 amino acids. The V gene's germline CDR1 is KGHSH and CDR2 LQKENI. DNA of the CDR3: TGTGCCAGCTCACCGTCCTCCGGGAGAGGAGATGAGCAGTTCTTC. Protein product: CASSPSSGRGDEQFF.

The chain couples TRBV30 to TRBJ2-3; TRBD2 matches 7 bases. Per germline, CDR1 GTSNPN and CDR2 SVGIG (reference sequence). The CDR3 loop spans 15 amino acids. In DNA, the CDR3 is TGTGCGGGGGTGTGGTCCGGGAGGTCTGCAGATACGCAGTATTTT. This codes for CAGVWSGRSADTQYF.

The gene calls are TRBV29-1 and TRBJ2-1, with 14 bases fitting TRBD2. The CDR3 is 15 amino acids. Trimming cost V 4 bases and J 14 bases; bases outside gene matches: 13. Looked up from germline, CDR1 is SQVTM and CDR2 is ANQGSEA. In nucleotides, the CDR3 is TGCAGCGTTGTTATATTTCGGACTAGCGGGAGGTCAGAGTTCTTC. As protein: CSVVIFRTSGRSEFF.

The CDR3, as DNA: TGTGCCTGGGACAACGTATATGACAGGGGAGACGAAAAACTGTTTTTT. Translated, it gives CAWDNVYDRGDEKLFF. This chain connects TRBV30 to TRBJ1-4; 8 nucleotides line up with TRBD1. There are 16 residues in the CDR3. Unmatched junction bases numbered 16, after V lost 5 bases and J lost 8 bases. Per the germline V gene, CDR1 is GTSNPN and CDR2 is SVGIG (reference sequence).

For the CDR3, the DNA is TGTGCCATAGGGAACTCCTCCTACGAGCAGTACTTC. As protein: CAIGNSSYEQYF. The gene calls are TRBV7-9 and TRBJ2-7; D uncertain. Germline assignment: CDR1 SEHNR and CDR2 FQNEAQ (reference sequence). CDR3 size: 12 residues. V was trimmed by 10 bases and J by 0 bases, leaving 10 bases between them.

This clone was recorded once. The chain combines TRBV27 with TRBJ2-1; D possibly corresponds to TRBD2 (6 bases). There are 13 residues in the CDR3. From germline, CDR1 is MNHEY and CDR2 SMNVEV (reference sequence). Trimming left V 4 bases short and J 4 bases short, with 8 bases between. CDR3 DNA sequence: TGTGCCAGCAGTTGGGGGAGGTACAATGAGCAGTTCTTC. Amino acids: CASSWGRYNEQFF.

The chain recombines TRBV2 with TRBJ2-7; TRBD1 agrees at 7 bases. The CDR3 has 15 amino acids. Losses at the gene ends were 6 bases for V and 2 bases for J; bases not matched to a gene: 10. Germline V gene lookup returns CDR1 SNHLY and CDR2 FYNNEI. CDR3 residues: CASSPGPGGTYEQYF. The CDR3 nucleotides read TGTGCCAGCAGCCCCGGCCCAGGGGGAACCTACGAGCAGTACTTC. Complete variable domain (other parts from reference TRBV2 and TRBJ2-7): EPEVTQTPSHQVTQMGQEVILRCVPISNHLYFYWYRQILGQKVEFLVSFYNNEISEKSEIFDDQFSVERPDGSNFTLKIRSTKLEDSAMYFCASSPGPGGTYEQYFGPGTRLTVT.

The chain couples TRBV2 to TRBJ2-7, with 7 positions matching TRBD1. The CDR3 runs 15 residues. Looked up from germline, CDR1 is SNHLY and CDR2 is FYNNEI. The V segment lost 7 bases and the J segment 9 bases; nucleotides outside the gene matches: 18. The CDR3 spells CASMDRSRINPGQYF. The CDR3 DNA reads as TGTGCCAGCATGGACAGGTCTAGAATTAACCCCGGGCAGTACTTC.

The chain carries TRBV11-1 and TRBJ2-5; 13 positions agree with TRBD2. The germline V gene has CDR1 SGHAT and CDR2 FQDESV (reference sequence). V was clipped by 4 bases and J by 4 bases; unmatched bases: 3. The CDR3 spans 15 residues. The CDR3, as DNA: TGTGCCAGCAGCTCAGGACTAGCGGGAGCAGAGACCCAGTACTTC. This codes for CASSSGLAGAETQYF.

The chain recombines TRBV29-1 with TRBJ2-1, with D unclear. CDR1 and CDR2 (germline): SQVTM, ANQGSEA. V lost 0 bases and J lost 12, with 18 bases in between. The CDR3 loop spans 14 amino acids. CDR3 region: CSVEDLQPGRPQFF. In nucleotides, the CDR3 is TGCAGCGTTGAAGATCTTCAGCCGGGCCGGCCGCAGTTCTTC.